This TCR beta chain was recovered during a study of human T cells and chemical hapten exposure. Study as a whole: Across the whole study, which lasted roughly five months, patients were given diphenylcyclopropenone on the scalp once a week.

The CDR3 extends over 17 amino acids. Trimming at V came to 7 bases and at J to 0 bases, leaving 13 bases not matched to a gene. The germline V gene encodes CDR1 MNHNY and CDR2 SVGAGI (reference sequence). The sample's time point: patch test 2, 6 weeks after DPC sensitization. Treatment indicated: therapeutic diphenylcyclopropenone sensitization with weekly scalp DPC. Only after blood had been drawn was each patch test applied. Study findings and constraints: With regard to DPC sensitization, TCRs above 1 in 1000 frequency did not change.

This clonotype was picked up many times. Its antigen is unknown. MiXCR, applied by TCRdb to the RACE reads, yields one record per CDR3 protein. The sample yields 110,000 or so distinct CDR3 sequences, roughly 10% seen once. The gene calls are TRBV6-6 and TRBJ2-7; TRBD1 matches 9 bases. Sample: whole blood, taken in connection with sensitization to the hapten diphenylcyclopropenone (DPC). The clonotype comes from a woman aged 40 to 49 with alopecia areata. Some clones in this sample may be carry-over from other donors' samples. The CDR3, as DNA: TGTGCCAGCATCAGGGGACAGGGCCTTTTAAGCTCCTACGAGCAGTACTTC. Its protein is CASIRGQGLLSSYEQYF.